These 18 T cell receptor beta chains were sequenced from one sample in a study of beta chain features in type 1 diabetes. The isolated RNA, all of it, was reverse transcribed, so expressed TCRB transcripts were what got sequenced. Here immunoSEQ multiplex PCR was the method, and the copy in TCRdb shows in-frame clones only, minus some. The table shows approximately 330,000 clones, with approximately 10% occurring only once. Sequences were obtained from naive CD4+ T cells from blood. The origin of the receptors is a woman in her 30s in good health.

This clone was detected a few times. This chain uses TRBV9 with TRBJ2-7; the D gene is possibly TRBD1 (5 bases). The V gene's germline CDR1 is SGDLS and CDR2 YYNGEE. V was trimmed by 0 bases and J by 2 bases, leaving 12 bases between them. The CDR3 sequence is 15 residues long. This CDR3 reads CASSVAAGPTYEQYF. CDR3 DNA: TGTGCCAGCAGCGTAGCGGCAGGGCCAACCTACGAGCAGTACTTC.

This clone has more than one count but fewer than ten. The chain combines TRBV25-1 with TRBJ1-1, with 7 nucleotides matching TRBD1. The CDR3 extends over 12 amino acids. The V gene end was trimmed by 4 bases and the J gene end by 11 bases; junction bases not matched to a gene: 7. Germline loops: CDR1 MGHDK, CDR2 SYGVNS. CDR3 sequence (DNA): TGTGCCAGCAGTGGACAGGGCCGGGGGGCTTTCTTT. The encoded protein is CASSGQGRGAFF.

The CDR3 here is CASGIGRGTYNEQFF. The CDR3 coding sequence is TGTGCCAGCGGGATAGGGAGAGGTACCTACAATGAGCAGTTCTTC. V gene TRBV27 combines with J gene TRBJ2-1, with D possibly TRBD2 on 5 matching bases. Germline CDR1 and CDR2: MNHEY and SMNVEV (reference sequence). V shed 8 bases and J shed 2 bases, with 16 bases lying between them. CDR3 size: 15 residues.

This clone was seen more than once but under ten times. V gene TRBV6-5 combines with J gene TRBJ2-3, with a tentative D call TRBD2 (5 bases). The CDR3 loop spans 15 amino acids. Trimming stripped 4 bases from V and 2 bases from J, with 13 bases between. CDR1 is MNHEY, CDR2 SVGAGI, per germline. This CDR3 reads CASSSIGGPTDTQYF. For the CDR3, the DNA is TGTGCCAGCAGTTCCATAGGAGGTCCCACAGATACGCAGTATTTT.

The J gene is TRBJ1-4, the V gene TRBV5-1; the D is unclear. Trimming pared 4 bases from V and 0 bases from J, leaving 10 bases between. CDR3 size: 15 residues. The germline gives CDR1 SGHRS, CDR2 YFSETQ. The CDR3 sequence is CASSMDGATNEKLFF. The CDR3 DNA sequence: TGCGCCAGCAGCATGGACGGAGCAACTAATGAAAAACTGTTTTTT. Full variable domain (rest looked up from reference TRBV5-1 and TRBJ1-4): KAGVTQTPRYLIKTRGQQVTLSCSPISGHRSVSWYQQTPGQGLQFLFEYFSETQRNKGNFPGRFSGRQFSNSRSEMNVSTLELGDSALYLCASSMDGATNEKLFFGSGTQLSVL.

This clone was detected a few times. Here the CDR3 reads CASGGELNYGYTF. The DNA of the CDR3 is TGTGCCAGCGGGGGGGAACTGAACTATGGCTACACCTTC. The chain uses TRBV6-5 and TRBJ1-2, with a tentative D call TRBD1 (5 bases). Germline V gives CDR1 MNHEY, CDR2 SVGAGI. The germline V and J ends were trimmed by 8 bases and 2 bases, with 12 bases remaining between them. CDR3 length: 13 amino acids.

The chain combines TRBV28 with TRBJ1-3; TRBD1 aligns across 9 bases. Germline V gives CDR1 MDHEN, CDR2 SYDVKM. CDR3 size: 14 residues. With V trimmed by 6 bases and J by 2 bases, 2 bases remained unmatched. The CDR3 sequence: CASRTGGTGNTIYF. As DNA, the CDR3 is TGTGCCAGCAGGACAGGGGGGACTGGAAACACCATATATTTT.

The CDR3 sequence: CASSNTDLSYEQYF. CDR3 bases: TGTGCCAGCAGTAACACGGACTTGTCCTACGAGCAGTACTTC. This chain joins TRBV28 and TRBJ2-7, with D possibly being TRBD2 (5 bases). CDR1 and CDR2 (germline): MDHEN, SYDVKM. CDR3 size: 14 residues. The V and J ends lost 5 bases and 1 base respectively, with 12 bases between them.

This clone was counted only a few times. The germline gene is not matched at one end of the junction; a read error may be the cause. The CDR3: CASTYRGISGNQPQHF. CDR3 bases: TGTGCCAGCACTTACCGGGGGATCAGTGGCAATCAGCCCCAGCATTTT. The gene calls are TRBV6-5 and TRBJ1-5; tentatively, D is TRBD1 (5 bases). CDR1 is MNHEY, CDR2 SVGAGI, per germline. The CDR3 is 16 amino acids.

The chain joins TRBV5-4 to TRBJ2-1, with TRBD2 matching 8 bases. This CDR3 is built from 14 residues. Germline CDR1 and CDR2: SGHNT and YYREEE (reference sequence). Trimming at V came to 4 bases and at J to 7 bases, leaving 7 bases not matched to a gene. The CDR3 DNA reads TGTGCCAGCAGCCCGGGGGGGGCGCCGAATGAGCAGTTCTTC. Its translation is CASSPGGAPNEQFF.

The chain combines TRBV18 with TRBJ2-7, with a weak D call TRBD2 (6 bases). V was cut by 0 bases and J by 7 bases, with 13 bases left in between. Germline V CDR1 and CDR2: KGHSH, LQKENI. This CDR3 region has 14 residues. CDR3 nucleotides: TGTGCCAGCTCACCACCGGGACTGCCCTTGGAGCAGTACTTC. Its translation: CASSPPGLPLEQYF.

The chain combines TRBV19 with TRBJ1-5, with TRBD1 matching over 10 bases. Germline V gene lookup returns CDR1 LNHDA and CDR2 SQIVND (reference sequence). Losses at the gene ends were 4 bases for V and 2 bases for J; bases not matched to a gene: 5. The CDR3 runs 16 residues. CDR3 coding DNA: TGTGCCAGTAGTACGCGGGACAGGGGAGGCAATCAGCCCCAGCATTTT. Its protein product is CASSTRDRGGNQPQHF.

The chain recombines TRBV6-5 with TRBJ2-1; D gene ambiguous. The CDR3 runs 12 residues. CDR1 MNHEY and CDR2 SVGAGI come from the germline V gene. V lost 5 bases and J 6 bases, leaving 8 bases between the germline ends. In nucleotides, the CDR3 is TGTGCCAGCAGTCCTCAGTTCAATGAGCAGTTCTTC. Translation: CASSPQFNEQFF.

In this sample, this clone turned up a few times. The V and J genes are TRBV18 and TRBJ2-2; 7 bases match TRBD1. V was clipped by 6 bases and J by 4 bases; unmatched bases: 11. The CDR3 has 16 amino acids. Germline values: CDR1 KGHSH, CDR2 LQKENI. The CDR3 DNA reads as TGTGCCAGCTCCTCATTCGGACAGGCTACCACCGGGGAGCTGTTTTTT. It yields the protein CASSSFGQATTGELFF.

This clone was seen only a few times. The chain uses TRBV27 and TRBJ2-1, with 8 bases aligning to TRBD2. The J segment lost 4 bases and the V segment lost 6 bases, leaving 8 bases of the junction unmatched. This CDR3 is built from 15 residues. The germline CDR1 and CDR2 sequences are MNHEY and SMNVEV (reference sequence). CDR3 coding DNA: TGTGCCAGCAGAGGGCGGGAGGACCTATACAATGAGCAGTTCTTC. Its translation is CASRGREDLYNEQFF.

To note about this clone: Compared with germline, one end of the junction differs, possibly owing to a read error. The chain has TRBV7-7 and TRBJ2-7; no clear D gene. Germline V CDR1 and CDR2: SSHAT, FNYEAQ (reference sequence). CDR3 length: 14 residues. The DNA for the CDR3 is TGTGCTAGCAGCTTAGGCGTCCTAGGTGGTGAGCAGTACTTC. This sequence encodes CASSLGVLGGEQYF.

This rearrangement joins TRBV4-3 to TRBJ2-1, with TRBD2 identical over 7 bases. Trimming took 0 bases from V and 10 from J; bases not matched to a gene: 9. The CDR3 length is 15 residues. Germline values: CDR1 LGHNA, CDR2 YSLEER. CDR3 protein: CASSQDLSGRQEQFF. The CDR3 nucleotides are TGCGCCAGCAGCCAAGACCTATCCGGGAGGCAAGAGCAGTTCTTC.

This clone has just a few counts. The chain recombines TRBV28 with TRBJ2-6; TRBD2 might be the D (6 bases). Looked up from germline, CDR1 is MDHEN and CDR2 is SYDVKM. CDR3 length: 15 amino acids. V lost 6 bases and J lost 2, with 11 bases in between. The CDR3 loop is CASRRGEAGANVLTF. The CDR3 nucleotides are TGTGCCAGCAGACGAGGGGAGGCTGGGGCCAACGTCCTGACTTTC.